This TCR beta chain was sequenced for a study of shared clonotypes between healthy human individuals. Each of the donors was a healthy adult who was HIV-negative and had not had a recent acute infection or vaccination. A CD45RA+ naive subset and a CD45RA-negative memory subset were split from CD4+ cells. CDR3 length: 18 residues. Losses at the gene ends were 4 bases for V and 0 bases for J; bases not matched to a gene: 8. Germline loops: CDR1 MGHRA, CDR2 YSYEKL. The protocol was immunoSEQ multiplex PCR, while the TCRdb copy is restricted to in-frame clones and leaves out a portion. The table shows 2 million to 2.5 million clones, with around 95% occurring only once.

Material: naive CD4+ T cells sorted from blood. Subset specified: CD45RA+ positively selected. This sequence was found in a man aged 18-30 years in good health. The chain is built from TRBV4-1 and TRBJ2-1; 11 nucleotides agree with TRBD1. This CDR3 reads CASSPGQGVTYSYNEQFF. CDR3 DNA sequence: TGCGCCAGCAGCCCGGGACAGGGGGTGACTTACTCCTACAATGAGCAGTTCTTC.